This TCR beta chain emerged from a study of shared clonotypes between healthy human individuals. Study results and caveats: Limited genetic and exposure-history diversity came from having few donors.

Per the germline V gene, CDR1 is LGHNA and CDR2 is YNFKEQ. V shed 1 base and J shed 6 bases, with 11 bases lying between them. The CDR3 contains 14 residues. Using immunoSEQ multiplex PCR, the repertoire was profiled, and TCRdb retains in-frame clones only, with some absent. The sample contains 1.5 million to 2.5 million clones, around 96% of which appear only once. Terminally differentiated effector memory CD45RA+ cells were excluded from the naive CD8 cells, which were CD45RO-negative and positively selected for CCR7. In regard to this clone: As yet, its antigen is unknown.

The chain combines TRBV4-2 with TRBJ2-3, with D hard to call. The sequence was obtained from a man aged 18 to 30 in good health. Sequenced material: naive CD8+ T cells sorted from blood. The CDR3 region has the DNA TGTGCCAGCAGCCAAGTCACCGAAGGCGATACGCAGTATTTT. Amino acid sequence: CASSQVTEGDTQYF.